This is a list of T cell receptor beta chains from one sample in a study of shared clonotypes between healthy human individuals. This table comes from immunoSEQ multiplex PCR, and its TCRdb copy is limited to in-frame clones, with some not included. The sample records about 670,000 clones, around 72% being singletons. The source material was memory CD4+ T cells sorted from blood. The receptors originated from a woman in her twenties or thirties in good health. Each CDR3 is given with its conserved first and last residue. A D gene is named only where the DNA matches it firmly.

v_gene,d_gene,j_gene,CDR3aa
TRBV2,NA,TRBJ1-5,CASSGDERQPQHF
TRBV27,NA,TRBJ2-6,CASSPTGSGANVLTF
TRBV6-1,NA,TRBJ1-2,CASSERDFYGYTF
TRBV6-5,NA,TRBJ2-2,CASSHGSSGELFF
TRBV27,NA,TRBJ1-3,CASSLARGGNTIYF
TRBV7-9,NA,TRBJ1-1,CASSLPGNGRSEAFF
TRBV13,NA,TRBJ2-1,CASSLVGSYLLVEQFF
TRBV4-1,NA,TRBJ2-5,CASSQVMETQYF
TRBV11-1,NA,TRBJ2-7,CASSLRLGPGNEQYF
TRBV27,NA,TRBJ1-5,CASSLSSRNQPQHF
TRBV5-4,TRBD1,TRBJ2-2,CASRPQGAEDTGELFF
TRBV2,NA,TRBJ2-7,CASSKSLQGYEQYF
TRBV11-2,NA,TRBJ2-5,CASSFYRGQQETQYF
TRBV7-2,TRBD1,TRBJ1-3,CASSSQLTGLSGNTIYF
TRBV6-1,TRBD2,TRBJ2-7,CASSTTSGFSYEQYF
TRBV28,NA,TRBJ1-1,CATDTNTEAFF
TRBV5-6,TRBD2,TRBJ2-4,CASSRTSVKNIQYF
TRBV5-1,TRBD1,TRBJ2-3,CASSPGQGTPDTQYF
TRBV6-5,TRBD1,TRBJ1-5,CASSSSTGQGWQPQHF
TRBV5-1,TRBD2,TRBJ2-1,CASSSVAGSSYNEQFF
TRBV11-2,TRBD2,TRBJ2-3,CASSPAGWASGFTDTQYF
TRBV1,NA,TRBJ2-7,CTSSQHHRTVKTYEQYF
TRBV27,NA,TRBJ2-7,CASSRTFAGEQYF
TRBV9,NA,TRBJ1-3,CASSAQEVSGNTIYF
TRBV5-1,NA,TRBJ2-2,CASTDSSGGELFF
TRBV28,TRBD1,TRBJ2-7,CASTSQGAYEQYF
TRBV28,TRBD1,TRBJ1-2,CASSFVVGQGDYGYTF
TRBV2,NA,TRBJ1-1,CASSRDWNTEAFF
TRBV4-2,NA,TRBJ1-1,CASSQDLSGTSVTEAFF
TRBV28,TRBD1,TRBJ2-5,CASRGGTGQVETQYF
TRBV19,NA,TRBJ2-2,CASSTALNTGELFF
TRBV28,TRBD1,TRBJ2-1,CASSSGQGYNEQFF
TRBV27,NA,TRBJ1-2,CASSSLTDNYGYTF
TRBV5-4,TRBD2,TRBJ2-7,CASSLDPGTSYEQYF
TRBV15,NA,TRBJ1-2,CATSRDRALLFYGYTF
TRBV9,NA,TRBJ2-3,CASSPRLVRGTQYF
TRBV25-1,TRBD1,TRBJ2-1,CASSGLGTGPNEQFF
TRBV28,NA,TRBJ2-3,CASSPLSGYTQYF